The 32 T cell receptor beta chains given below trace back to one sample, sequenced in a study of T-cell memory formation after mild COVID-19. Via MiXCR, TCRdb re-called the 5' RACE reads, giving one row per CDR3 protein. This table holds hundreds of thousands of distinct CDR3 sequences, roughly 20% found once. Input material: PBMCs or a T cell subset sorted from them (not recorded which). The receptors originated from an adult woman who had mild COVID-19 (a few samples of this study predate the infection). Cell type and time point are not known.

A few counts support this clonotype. The CDR3 nucleotides read TGCGCCAGCAGCTTGACGGCTAGCGGGAGGGTCGGGCAAGAGACCCAGTACTTC. Translated: CASSLTASGRVGQETQYF. The chain employs TRBV5-1 and TRBJ2-5, with 12 bases lining up with TRBD2. Unmatched junction bases numbered 9, after V lost 1 base and J lost 2 bases. CDR3 size: 18 residues. Germline CDR1 is SGHRS and CDR2 is YFSETQ.

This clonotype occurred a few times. CDR3: CASSALDVNTEAFF. The CDR3 DNA sequence: TGTGCCAGCAGTGCACTGGACGTAAACACTGAAGCTTTCTTT. The genes are TRBV12-3 or TRBV12-4 and TRBJ1-1; D gene ambiguous. This CDR3 comprises 14 residues. V lost 5 bases and J lost 2, with 12 bases in between.

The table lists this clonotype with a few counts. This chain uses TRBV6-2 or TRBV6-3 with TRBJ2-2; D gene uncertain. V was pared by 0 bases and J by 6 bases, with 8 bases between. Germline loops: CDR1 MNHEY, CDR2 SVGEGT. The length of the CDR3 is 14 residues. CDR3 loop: CASSYSSSAGELFF. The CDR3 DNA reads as TGTGCCAGCAGTTACTCGTCCAGCGCCGGGGAGCTGTTTTTT.

The CDR3 region has the DNA TGCAGCGTCGGAGAAACAGGGGGGATTGGCGAGCAGTACTTC. Translation gives CSVGETGGIGEQYF. The gene calls are TRBV29-1 and TRBJ2-7; 8 nucleotides match TRBD1. J gave up 6 bases and V 6 bases, and 13 bases lay outside the gene matches. Germline V lookup: CDR1 SQVTM, CDR2 ANQGSEA. The CDR3 is made up of 14 amino acids.

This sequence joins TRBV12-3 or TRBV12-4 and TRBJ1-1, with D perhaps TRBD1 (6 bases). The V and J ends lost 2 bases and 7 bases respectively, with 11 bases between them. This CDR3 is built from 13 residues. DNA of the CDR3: TGTGCCAGCAGTTTACGGGGGGGCGGTGAAGCTTTCTTT. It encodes CASSLRGGGEAFF.

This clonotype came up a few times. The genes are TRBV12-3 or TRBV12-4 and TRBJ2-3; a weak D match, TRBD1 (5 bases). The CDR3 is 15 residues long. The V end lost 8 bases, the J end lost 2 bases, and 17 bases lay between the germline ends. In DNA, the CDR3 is TGTGCCAGCCTTCTAGGTGACAGATACACAGATACGCAGTATTTT. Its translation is CASLLGDRYTDTQYF.

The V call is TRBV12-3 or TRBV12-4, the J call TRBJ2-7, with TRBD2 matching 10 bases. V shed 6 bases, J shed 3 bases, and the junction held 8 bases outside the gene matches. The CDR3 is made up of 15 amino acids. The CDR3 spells CASRRASGGGYEQYF. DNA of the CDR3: TGTGCCAGCAGGCGGGCTAGCGGGGGAGGCTACGAGCAGTACTTC.

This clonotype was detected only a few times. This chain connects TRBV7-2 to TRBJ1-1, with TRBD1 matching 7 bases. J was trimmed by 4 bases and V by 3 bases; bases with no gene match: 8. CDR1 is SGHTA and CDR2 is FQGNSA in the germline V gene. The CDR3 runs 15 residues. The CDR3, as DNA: TGTGCCAGCAGCTTCACAACAGGGGCCGGCACTGAAGCTTTCTTT. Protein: CASSFTTGAGTEAFF.

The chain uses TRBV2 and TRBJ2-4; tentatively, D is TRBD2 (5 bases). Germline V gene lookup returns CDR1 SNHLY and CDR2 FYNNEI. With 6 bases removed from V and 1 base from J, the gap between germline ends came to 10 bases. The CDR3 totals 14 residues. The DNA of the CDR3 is TGTGCCAGCAGCGGACTTGTCGCCAAAAACATTCAGTACTTC. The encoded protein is CASSGLVAKNIQYF.

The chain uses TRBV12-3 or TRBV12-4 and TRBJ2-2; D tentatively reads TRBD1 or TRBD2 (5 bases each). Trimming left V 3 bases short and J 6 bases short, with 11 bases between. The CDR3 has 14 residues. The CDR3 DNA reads TGTGCCAGCAGTTTGGATACGGGGCCCGGGGAGCTGTTTTTT. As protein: CASSLDTGPGELFF.

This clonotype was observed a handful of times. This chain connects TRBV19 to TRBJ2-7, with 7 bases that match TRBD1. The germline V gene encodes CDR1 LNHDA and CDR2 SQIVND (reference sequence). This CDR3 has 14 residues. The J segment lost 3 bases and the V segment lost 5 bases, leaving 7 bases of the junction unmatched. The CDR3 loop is CASSWTGPHYEQYF. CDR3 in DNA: TGTGCCAGTAGTTGGACAGGACCTCACTACGAGCAGTACTTC.

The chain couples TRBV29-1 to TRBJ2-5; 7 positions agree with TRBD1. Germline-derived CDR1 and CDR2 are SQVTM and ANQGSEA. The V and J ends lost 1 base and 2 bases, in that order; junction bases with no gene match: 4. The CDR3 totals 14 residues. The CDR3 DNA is TGCAGCGTTGAAGGACAGGGCGGGCAAGAGACCCAGTACTTC. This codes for CSVEGQGGQETQYF. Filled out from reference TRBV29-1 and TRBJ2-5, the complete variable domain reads SAVISQKPSRDICQRGTSLTIQCQVDSQVTMMFWYRQQPGQSLTLIATANQGSEATYESGFVIDKFPISRPNLTFSTLTVSNMSPEDSSIYLCSVEGQGGQETQYFGPGTRLLVL.

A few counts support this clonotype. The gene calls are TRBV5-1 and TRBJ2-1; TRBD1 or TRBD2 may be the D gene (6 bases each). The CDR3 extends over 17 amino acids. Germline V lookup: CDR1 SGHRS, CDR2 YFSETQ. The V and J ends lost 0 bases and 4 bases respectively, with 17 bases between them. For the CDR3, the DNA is TGCGCCAGCAGCTTGGGCTGGGACCGGGGGCCGTACAATGAGCAGTTCTTC. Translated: CASSLGWDRGPYNEQFF.

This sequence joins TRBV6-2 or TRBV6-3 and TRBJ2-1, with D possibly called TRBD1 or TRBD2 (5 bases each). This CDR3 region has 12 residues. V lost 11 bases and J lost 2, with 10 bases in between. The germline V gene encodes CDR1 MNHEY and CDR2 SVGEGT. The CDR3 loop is CAVRDAYNEQFF. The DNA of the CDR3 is TGTGCCGTCCGGGACGCCTACAATGAGCAGTTCTTC.

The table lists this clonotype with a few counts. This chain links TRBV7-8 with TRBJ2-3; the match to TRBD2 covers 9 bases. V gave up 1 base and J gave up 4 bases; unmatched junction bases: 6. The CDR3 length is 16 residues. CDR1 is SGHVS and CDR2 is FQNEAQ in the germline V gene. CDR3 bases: TGTGCCAGCAGCTTAGGGGGCGGGGGGGCGGCAGATACGCAGTATTTT. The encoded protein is CASSLGGGGAADTQYF.

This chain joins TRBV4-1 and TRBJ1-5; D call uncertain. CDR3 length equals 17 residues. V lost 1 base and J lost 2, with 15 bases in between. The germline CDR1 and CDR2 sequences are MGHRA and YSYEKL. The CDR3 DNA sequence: TGCGCCAGCAGCCAAGTTCAATCGGGTATCGGCAATCAGCCCCAGCATTTT. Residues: CASSQVQSGIGNQPQHF.

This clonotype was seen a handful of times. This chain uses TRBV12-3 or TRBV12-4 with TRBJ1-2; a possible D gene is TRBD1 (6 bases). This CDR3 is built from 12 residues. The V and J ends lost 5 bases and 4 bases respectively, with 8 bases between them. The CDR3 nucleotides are TGTGCCAGCAGTCCGACAGGCTATGGCTACACCTTC. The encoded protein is CASSPTGYGYTF.

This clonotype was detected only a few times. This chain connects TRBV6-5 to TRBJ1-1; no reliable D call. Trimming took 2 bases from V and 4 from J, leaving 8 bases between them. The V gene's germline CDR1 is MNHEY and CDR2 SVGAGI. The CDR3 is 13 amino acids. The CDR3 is CASSYRDSTEAFF. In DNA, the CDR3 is TGTGCCAGCAGTTACAGGGATAGCACTGAAGCTTTCTTT.

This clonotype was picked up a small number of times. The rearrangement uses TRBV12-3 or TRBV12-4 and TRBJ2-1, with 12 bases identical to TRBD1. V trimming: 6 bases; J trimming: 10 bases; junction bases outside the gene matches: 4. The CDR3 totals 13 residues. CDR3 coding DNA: TGTGCCAGCAGCCGGGACAGGGGGCAAGAGCAGTTCTTC. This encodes CASSRDRGQEQFF.

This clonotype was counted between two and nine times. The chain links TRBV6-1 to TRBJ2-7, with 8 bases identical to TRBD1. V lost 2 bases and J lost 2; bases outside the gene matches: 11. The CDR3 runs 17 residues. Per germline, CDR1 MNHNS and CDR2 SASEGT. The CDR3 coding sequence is TGTGCCAGCAGTGAATATCAGGGACAGGACTTTCCCTACGAGCAGTACTTC. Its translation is CASSEYQGQDFPYEQYF.

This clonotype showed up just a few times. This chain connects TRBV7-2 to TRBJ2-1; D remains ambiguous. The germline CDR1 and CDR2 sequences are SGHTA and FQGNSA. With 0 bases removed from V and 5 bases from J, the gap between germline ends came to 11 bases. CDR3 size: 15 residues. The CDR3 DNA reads TGTGCCAGCAGCTTAGCGATACGGGTCGACAATGAGCAGTTCTTC. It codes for CASSLAIRVDNEQFF.

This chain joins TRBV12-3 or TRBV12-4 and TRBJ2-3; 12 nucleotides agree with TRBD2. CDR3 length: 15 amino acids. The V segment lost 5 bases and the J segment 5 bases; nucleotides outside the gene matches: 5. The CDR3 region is CASSDRGLAGDTQYF. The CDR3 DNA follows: TGTGCCAGCAGTGATCGGGGACTAGCGGGAGATACGCAGTATTTT.

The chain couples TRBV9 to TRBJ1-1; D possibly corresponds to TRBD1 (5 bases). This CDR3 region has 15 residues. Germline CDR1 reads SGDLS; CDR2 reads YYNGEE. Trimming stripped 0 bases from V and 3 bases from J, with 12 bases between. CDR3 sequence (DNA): TGTGCCAGCAGCGTAGTCGAGGGGCCAGACACTGAAGCTTTCTTT. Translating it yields CASSVVEGPDTEAFF.

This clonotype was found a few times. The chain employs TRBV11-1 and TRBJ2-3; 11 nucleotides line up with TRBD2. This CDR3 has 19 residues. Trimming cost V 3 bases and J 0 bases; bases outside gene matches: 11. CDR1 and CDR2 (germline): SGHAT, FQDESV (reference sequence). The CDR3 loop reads CASSFTPTSGTSSTDTQYF. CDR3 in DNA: TGTGCCAGCAGCTTTACTCCGACTAGCGGGACCTCTAGCACAGATACGCAGTATTTT.

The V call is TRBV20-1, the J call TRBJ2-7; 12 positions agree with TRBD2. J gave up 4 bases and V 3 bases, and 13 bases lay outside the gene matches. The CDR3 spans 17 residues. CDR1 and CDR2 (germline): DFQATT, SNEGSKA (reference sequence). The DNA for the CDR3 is TGCAGTGCTAGGAATTCTAGCGGGGGGGCCGTCTTGTACGAGCAGTACTTC. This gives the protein CSARNSSGGAVLYEQYF.

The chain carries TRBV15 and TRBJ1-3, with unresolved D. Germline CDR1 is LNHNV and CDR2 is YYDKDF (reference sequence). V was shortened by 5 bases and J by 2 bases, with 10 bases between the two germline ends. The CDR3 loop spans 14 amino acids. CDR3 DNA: TGTGCCACCAGCCGTACACAACCTGGAAACACCATATATTTT. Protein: CATSRTQPGNTIYF.

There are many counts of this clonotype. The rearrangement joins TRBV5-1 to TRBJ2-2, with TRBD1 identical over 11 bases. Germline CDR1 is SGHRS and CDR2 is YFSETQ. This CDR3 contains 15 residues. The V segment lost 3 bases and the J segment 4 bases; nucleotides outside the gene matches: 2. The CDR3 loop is CASSSGTGGTGELFF. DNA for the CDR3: TGCGCCAGCAGCTCCGGGACAGGGGGCACCGGGGAGCTGTTTTTT. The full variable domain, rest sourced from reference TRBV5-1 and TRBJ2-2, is KAGVTQTPRYLIKTRGQQVTLSCSPISGHRSVSWYQQTPGQGLQFLFEYFSETQRNKGNFPGRFSGRQFSNSRSEMNVSTLELGDSALYLCASSSGTGGTGELFFGEGSRLTVL.

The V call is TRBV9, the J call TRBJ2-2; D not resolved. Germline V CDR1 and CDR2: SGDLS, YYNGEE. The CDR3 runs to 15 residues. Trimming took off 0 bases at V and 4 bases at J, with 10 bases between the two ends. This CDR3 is CASSVDEQLTGELFF. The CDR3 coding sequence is TGTGCCAGCAGCGTAGACGAGCAACTCACCGGGGAGCTGTTTTTT.

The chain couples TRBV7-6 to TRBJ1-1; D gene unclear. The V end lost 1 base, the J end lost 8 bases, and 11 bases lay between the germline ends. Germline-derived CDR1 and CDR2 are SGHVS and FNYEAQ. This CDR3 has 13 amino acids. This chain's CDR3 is CASSLGGAIEAFF. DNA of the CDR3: TGTGCCAGCAGCTTAGGAGGCGCCATCGAAGCTTTCTTT. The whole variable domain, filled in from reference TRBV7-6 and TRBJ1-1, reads GAGVSQSPRYKVTKRGQDVALRCDPISGHVSLYWYRQALGQGPEFLTYFNYEAQQDKSGLPNDRFSAERPEGSISTLTIQRTEQRDSAMYRCASSLGGAIEAFFGQGTRLTVV.

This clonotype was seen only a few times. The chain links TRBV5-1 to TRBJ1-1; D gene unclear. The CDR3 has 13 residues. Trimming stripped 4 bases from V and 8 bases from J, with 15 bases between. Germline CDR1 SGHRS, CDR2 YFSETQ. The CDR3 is CASSNPGSPEAFF. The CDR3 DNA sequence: TGCGCCAGCAGCAATCCGGGGAGCCCCGAAGCTTTCTTT.

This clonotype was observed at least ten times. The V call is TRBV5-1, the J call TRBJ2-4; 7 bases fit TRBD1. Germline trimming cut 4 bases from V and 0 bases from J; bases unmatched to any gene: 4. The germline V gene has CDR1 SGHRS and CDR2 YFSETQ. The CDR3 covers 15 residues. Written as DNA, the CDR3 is TGCGCCAGCAGCCTGGGACAGTTAGCCAAAAACATTCAGTACTTC. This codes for CASSLGQLAKNIQYF.

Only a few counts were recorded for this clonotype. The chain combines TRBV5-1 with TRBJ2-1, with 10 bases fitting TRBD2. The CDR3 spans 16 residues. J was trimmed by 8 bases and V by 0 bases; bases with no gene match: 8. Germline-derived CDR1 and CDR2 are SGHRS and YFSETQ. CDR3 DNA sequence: TGCGCCAGCAGCTTGGAGGCTAGCGGGAGTTGGGATGAGCAGTTCTTC. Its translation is CASSLEASGSWDEQFF.